A selection of T cell receptor beta chains follows, all from one sample in a study of T cells in localized non-small cell lung cancer. The protocol was immunoSEQ multiplex PCR, while the TCRdb copy is restricted to in-frame clones and leaves out a portion. In the table there are fewer than 25,000 clones, about 89% of which are singletons. This sample comprised peripheral blood, obtained before any cancer treatment. The receptor source for this set is a male donor aged 60 or over with stage I lung adenocarcinoma. Each CDR3 is given with its conserved first and last residue. Fields, in order: D gene, clone size, J gene, V gene, CDR3 protein, CDR3 DNA. D genes are given only for firm matches. Part of the rows lack a size; the others show once, few, many or a class for expanded clones.

NA	NA	TRBJ1-2	TRBV5-8	CASSFYRASYGYTF	TGTGCCAGCAGCTTTTACAGGGCCAGCTATGGCTACACCTTC
NA	NA	TRBJ1-2	TRBV19	CASSMVGEGKFRYTF	TGTGCCAGTAGTATGGTCGGGGAGGGAAAATTTCGCTACACCTTC
NA	NA	TRBJ1-2	TRBV14	CASSQDGASSYTF	TGTGCCAGCAGCCAAGATGGGGCTTCAAGCTACACCTTC
NA	NA	TRBJ2-5	TRBV6-5	CASSYSMGSQETQYF	TGTGCCAGCAGTTACTCCATGGGCAGCCAAGAGACCCAGTACTTC
NA	few	TRBJ1-5	TRBV6-1	CASREGWGDREPQHF	TGTGCCAGCAGGGAAGGGTGGGGGGATCGAGAGCCCCAGCATTTT
NA	NA	TRBJ1-2	TRBV28	CASSLSQKWNYGYTF	TGTGCCAGCAGTTTATCGCAAAAGTGGAACTATGGCTACACCTTC
NA	NA	TRBJ2-5	TRBV11-2	CASSSTTQETQYF	TGTGCCAGCAGCTCGACAACGCAAGAGACCCAGTACTTC
NA	NA	TRBJ2-5	TRBV5-1	CASSLGGGSEETQYF	TGCGCCAGCAGCTTGGGTGGGGGTTCGGAAGAGACCCAGTACTTC
NA	NA	TRBJ2-7	TRBV7-2	CASSFGRTQTYEQYF	TGTGCCAGCAGCTTTGGACGGACTCAGACCTACGAGCAGTACTTC
NA	NA	TRBJ2-7	TRBV6-6	CASSYSIRGSRQYF	TGTGCCAGCAGTTACTCGATCAGGGGATCCCGTCAGTACTTC
TRBD2	once	TRBJ2-5	TRBV18	CASSSLAGSPQYF	TGTGCCAGCTCATCCCTAGCGGGGAGCCCACAGTACTTC
NA	NA	TRBJ1-4	TRBV7-2	CASSLFHGVSNEKLFF	TGTGCCAGCAGCCTGTTCCACGGGGTCTCTAATGAAAAACTGTTTTTT
NA	NA	TRBJ1-1	TRBV9	CASSVELSNTEAFF	TGTGCCAGCAGCGTAGAGTTATCTAACACTGAAGCTTTCTTT
NA	NA	TRBJ2-7	TRBV4-1	CASSQDFSGGGEQYF	TGCGCCAGCAGCCAAGATTTTAGCGGAGGGGGCGAGCAGTACTTC
NA	NA	TRBJ1-2	TRBV6-5	CLAESGQGTSGYTF	TGTCTAGCGGAATCCGGGCAGGGGACTAGTGGCTACACCTTC
NA	NA	TRBJ1-3	TRBV30	CAWRPSGTRTGNTIYF	TGTGCCTGGAGGCCCTCGGGCACACGAACTGGAAACACCATATATTTT
TRBD1	NA	TRBJ1-1	TRBV19	CASSRDRNTEAFF	TGTGCCAGTAGTCGGGACAGAAACACTGAAGCTTTCTTT
NA	once	TRBJ2-5	TRBV2	CASGRDRYQETQYF	TGTGCCAGCGGAAGGGACCGGTACCAAGAGACCCAGTACTTC
NA	NA	TRBJ1-5	TRBV4-2	CASSREGYSNQPQHF	TGTGCCAGCAGCCGAGAGGGGTATAGCAATCAGCCCCAGCATTTT
TRBD2	NA	TRBJ2-1	TRBV28	CASQVAGGQNEQFF	TGTGCCAGCCAGGTAGCGGGAGGTCAGAATGAGCAGTTCTTC
NA	NA	TRBJ1-4	TRBV6-5	CASSYSSGGKLFF	TGTGCCAGCAGTTACTCGAGTGGGGGGAAACTGTTTTTT
NA	NA	TRBJ1-5	TRBV5-5	CASSWGTSNSNQPQHF	TGTGCCAGCAGCTGGGGGACTTCCAATAGCAATCAGCCCCAGCATTTT
NA	NA	TRBJ2-1	TRBV6-5	CASSYESSYNEQFF	TGTGCCAGCAGTTACGAGAGCTCCTACAATGAGCAGTTCTTC
NA	NA	TRBJ2-3	TRBV30	CAWTQGSTDTQYF	TGTGCCTGGACCCAAGGCAGCACAGATACGCAGTATTTT
NA	NA	TRBJ2-2	TRBV5-4	CASSLSRTNTGELFF	TGTGCCAGCAGCCTTAGCAGAACGAACACCGGGGAGCTGTTTTTT
NA	NA	TRBJ2-7	TRBV28	CATRDTVGEQYF	TGTGCCACCCGGGACACGGTAGGCGAGCAGTACTTC
NA	NA	TRBJ2-7	TRBV6-5	CASSIFYEQYF	TGTGCCAGCAGTATTTTCTACGAGCAGTACTTC
NA	once	TRBJ2-7	TRBV7-8	CASNPRPGTYEQYF	TGTGCCAGCAACCCGAGGCCCGGAACCTACGAGCAGTACTTC
TRBD1	NA	TRBJ2-6	TRBV5-1	CASSLGQGARANVLTF	TGCGCCAGCAGCTTGGGACAGGGGGCGAGGGCCAACGTCCTGACTTTC
TRBD2	NA	TRBJ2-7	TRBV30	CAWSVHGTSVHEQYF	TGTGCCTGGAGTGTACATGGGACTAGCGTCCACGAGCAGTACTTC
NA	NA	TRBJ1-4	TRBV18	CASSSGSNEKLFF	TGTGCCAGCTCATCGGGCTCTAATGAAAAACTGTTTTTT
NA	NA	TRBJ1-5	TRBV15	CATSIRLGVGPQHF	TGTGCCACCAGCATCCGACTCGGGGTTGGGCCCCAGCATTTT
NA	NA	TRBJ2-4	TRBV19	CATVDGQVAKNIQYF	TGTGCCACCGTAGATGGGCAGGTAGCCAAAAACATTCAGTACTTC
TRBD1	NA	TRBJ1-3	TRBV6-5	CASSQTGLGNTIYF	TGTGCCAGCAGTCAGACAGGGCTCGGAAACACCATATATTTT
NA	NA	TRBJ2-7	TRBV29-1	CSALGGSPLYEQYF	TGCAGCGCACTCGGGGGTTCCCCCCTCTACGAGCAGTACTTC
NA	few	TRBJ1-1	TRBV4-1	CASSQTSIGSFYSTGDTEAFF	TGCGCCAGCAGCCAAACCTCAATCGGTTCGTTTTATTCTACTGGGGACACTGAAGCTTTCTTT
TRBD1	NA	TRBJ1-5	TRBV7-2	CASGQGAGNQPQHF	TGTGCCAGCGGTCAGGGGGCTGGCAATCAGCCCCAGCATTTT
TRBD1	NA	TRBJ2-4	TRBV5-1	CASSLALIGQGLAKNIQYF	TGCGCCAGCAGCTTGGCCCTAATTGGACAGGGGCTAGCCAAAAACATTCAGTACTTC
NA	NA	TRBJ2-2	TRBV7-2	CASTPPAARGELFF	TGTGCCAGCACCCCCCCCGCGGCGAGGGGGGAGCTGTTTTTT
NA	NA	TRBJ1-5	TRBV30	CAWSVGERQPQHF	TGTGCCTGGAGTGTGGGGGAGAGACAGCCCCAGCATTTT
NA	NA	TRBJ2-1	TRBV7-8	CASSFANGRTEQFF	TGTGCCAGCAGCTTTGCAAACGGCAGGACTGAGCAGTTCTTC
NA	once	TRBJ1-2	TRBV19	CASSIADLARRGGYTF	TGTGCCAGTAGTATTGCGGACCTTGCCAGGAGGGGTGGCTACACCTTC
TRBD1	NA	TRBJ2-6	TRBV7-2	CASSQTGTSGANVLTF	TGTGCCAGCAGCCAGACAGGGACCTCTGGGGCCAACGTCCTGACTTTC
TRBD2	NA	TRBJ2-1	TRBV28	CASSFGLAGGWTYNEQFF	TGTGCCAGCAGTTTTGGACTAGCGGGGGGCTGGACCTACAATGAGCAGTTCTTC
TRBD1	NA	TRBJ1-3	TRBV5-1	CASSKGQANSGNTIYF	TGCGCCAGCAGCAAGGGACAGGCAAACTCTGGAAACACCATATATTTT
TRBD1	NA	TRBJ1-4	TRBV18	CASSIDRGLRTNEKLFF	TGTGCCAGCTCAATCGACAGGGGCCTACGAACTAATGAAAAACTGTTTTTT
NA	NA	TRBJ2-2	TRBV6-4	CASSDVNTGELFF	TGTGCCAGCAGTGACGTTAACACCGGGGAGCTGTTTTTT
TRBD1	NA	TRBJ1-2	TRBV29-1	CSVGQGGSYGYTF	TGCAGCGTTGGACAGGGGGGTAGCTATGGCTACACCTTC
TRBD1	NA	TRBJ2-2	TRBV19	CASTPRDRGRGTGELFF	TGTGCCAGTACCCCTCGTGACAGGGGGCGCGGCACCGGGGAGCTGTTTTTT
NA	NA	TRBJ2-3	TRBV19	CASSGSLTSTDTQYF	TGTGCCAGTAGTGGGTCCCTAACTAGCACAGATACGCAGTATTTT
NA	medium-sized	TRBJ1-5	TRBV2	CASSEAGYSNQPQHF	TGTGCCAGCAGTGAGGCGGGGTATAGCAATCAGCCCCAGCATTTT
NA	NA	TRBJ1-2	TRBV5-4	CASTESGGGYTF	TGTGCCAGCACAGAGTCAGGAGGTGGCTACACCTTC
NA	NA	TRBJ2-1	TRBV5-4	CASSLGGAVRDEQFF	TGTGCCAGCAGCTTGGGGGGAGCGGTCCGCGATGAGCAGTTCTTC
NA	NA	TRBJ1-2	TRBV6-6	CASFSPSLTF	TGTGCCAGCTTTTCCCCTTCGCTCACCTTC
TRBD2	NA	TRBJ2-1	TRBV4-2	CASSQAPGTSGGANYYNEQFF	TGTGCCAGCAGCCAGGCACCCGGGACTAGCGGGGGGGCGAACTACTACAATGAGCAGTTCTTC
NA	NA	TRBJ2-5	TRBV5-1	CASSLGSTQETQYF	TGCGCCAGCAGCTTGGGCAGCACCCAAGAGACCCAGTACTTC
NA	NA	TRBJ2-3	TRBV7-6	CASSSVEGDPQYF	TGTGCCAGCAGCTCCGTGGAGGGTGATCCGCAGTATTTT
NA	NA	TRBJ2-2	TRBV7-7	CASSPSRMTGELFF	TGTGCTAGCAGCCCCAGCCGTATGACCGGGGAGCTGTTTTTT
NA	NA	TRBJ1-2	TRBV5-6	CASSRFNYGYTF	TGTGCCAGCAGCCGGTTCAACTATGGCTACACCTTC
NA	NA	TRBJ2-5	TRBV28	CASSLAEIQETQYF	TGTGCCAGCAGTTTGGCAGAGATCCAAGAGACCCAGTACTTC